This section outlines one T cell receptor beta chain sequence together with its context. This CDR3 has 13 residues. Germline assignment: CDR1 MNHEY and CDR2 SVGAGI. V lost 3 bases to trimming and J lost 8 bases, with 8 bases between them. Some clones are missing from TCRdb's copy, which holds only in-frame ones; the method was immunoSEQ multiplex PCR. Among roughly 60,000 clones listed, 91% were seen once. These data originate in a study of technical replicates of blood from a few donors. This clonotype originated in a human donor in good health. Some clones in this sample may be carry-over from other donors' samples. The chain carries TRBV6-5 and TRBJ1-6; D might be TRBD1 (5 bases). Sample: PBMCs. This chain's CDR3 is CASSYWGDSPLHF. The CDR3 region has the DNA TGTGCCAGCAGTTATTGGGGGGATTCACCCCTCCACTTT.